This entry lists 22 T cell receptor beta chains sequenced from one sample in a study of response to subunit inactivated influenza vaccine. TCRdb processed the RT-PCR reads anew with MiXCR; each CDR3 protein has one entry. The sample holds about 500,000 distinct CDR3 sequences; about 15% are singletons and the top ten take roughly 3.1%. The specimen comprised CD4+ T cells sorted from PBMCs, sampled 23 months after vaccination. The receptors were gathered from a man between 50 and 69 years old who received an inactivated influenza vaccine.

This clonotype was found a few times. The chain carries TRBV5-4 and TRBJ2-2; 9 bases match TRBD1. Germline V CDR1 and CDR2: SGHNT, YYREEE (reference sequence). V shed 4 bases, J shed 1 base, and the junction held 5 bases outside the gene matches. This CDR3 has 16 amino acids. CDR3 bases: TGTGCCAGCAGCCCCGGGGGACAGGGGAACACCGGGGAGCTGTTTTTT. Translating it yields CASSPGGQGNTGELFF.

This clonotype was recorded a few times. The CDR3 is CATRGTDSTDTQYF. In DNA form, the CDR3 reads TGTGCCACCAGAGGGACAGATTCCACAGATACGCAGTATTTT. This chain connects TRBV15 to TRBJ2-3; 7 bases map to TRBD1. The germline CDR1 and CDR2 sequences are LNHNV and YYDKDF (reference sequence). The CDR3 has 14 residues. The V and J ends lost 6 bases and 2 bases, in that order; junction bases with no gene match: 5.

This clonotype turned up a few times. J is TRBJ1-5 and V is TRBV6-2 or TRBV6-3, with 9 bases fitting TRBD1. V shed 4 bases and J 4 bases; nucleotides not matched to a gene: 8. The CDR3 sequence is 16 residues long. Germline V gene lookup returns CDR1 MNHEY and CDR2 SVGEGT. The CDR3 sequence: CASSSIGQGHNQPQHF. Written as DNA, the CDR3 is TGTGCCAGCAGTTCCATAGGACAGGGGCATAATCAGCCCCAGCATTTT.

V and J are TRBV7-9 and TRBJ1-4; D remains unclear. Per germline, CDR1 SEHNR and CDR2 FQNEAQ (reference sequence). Trimming cost V 1 base and J 11 bases, with 8 bases left between them. The CDR3 length is 12 residues. CDR3 sequence: CASSLGQNKLFF. The CDR3 coding sequence is TGTGCCAGCAGCTTAGGCCAAAATAAACTGTTTTTT.

In this sample, this clonotype turned up many times. V gene TRBV29-1 combines with J gene TRBJ2-3; D is possibly TRBD2 (6 bases). The CDR3 is made up of 12 amino acids. V was clipped by 4 bases and J by 2 bases, with 7 bases between them. Germline lookup yields CDR1 SQVTM and CDR2 ANQGSEA. The CDR3 DNA reads as TGCAGCGTTGGGGACTCCACAGATACGCAGTATTTT. It translates to CSVGDSTDTQYF.

This clonotype was seen a few times. The J gene is TRBJ1-2, the V gene TRBV30; 9 bases match TRBD1. The CDR3 loop spans 14 amino acids. The V gene end was trimmed by 4 bases and the J gene end by 4 bases; junction bases not matched to a gene: 7. CDR1 and CDR2 (germline): GTSNPN, SVGIG (reference sequence). CDR3 sequence (DNA): TGTGCCTGGAACCTACGGACAGGGGTCTATGGCTACACCTTC. Translation: CAWNLRTGVYGYTF.

The chain uses TRBV5-6 and TRBJ2-7; D is tentatively TRBD1 or TRBD2 (5 bases each). Germline CDR1 reads SGHDT; CDR2 reads YYEEEE. V lost 8 bases and J lost 6, with 18 bases in between. CDR3 size: 13 residues. In nucleotides, the CDR3 is TGTGCCAGTAACAGGCGAGGGTTGGGCGAGCAGTACTTC. Its translation is CASNRRGLGEQYF.

This chain uses TRBV12-3 or TRBV12-4 with TRBJ2-3; D is unresolved. The CDR3 totals 13 residues. Trimming pared 1 base from V and 10 bases from J, leaving 12 bases between. Written as DNA, the CDR3 is TGTGCCAGCAGTTTAGAAAGTGGTGTGGCGCAGTATTTT. It translates to CASSLESGVAQYF.

The chain couples TRBV7-9 to TRBJ2-3; 12 positions agree with TRBD1. CDR1 and CDR2 from the germline V gene are SEHNR and FQNEAQ (reference sequence). The CDR3 contains 16 residues. The V and J ends lost 4 bases and 8 bases, in that order; junction bases with no gene match: 10. The CDR3 nucleotides are TGTGCCAGCAGCTCCCAAGTCCCGGGACAGGGGGCTACGCAGTATTTT. Protein sequence: CASSSQVPGQGATQYF.

The chain combines TRBV10-2 with TRBJ2-7; unclear D gene. The germline CDR1 and CDR2 sequences are WSHSY and SAAADI. Trimming took 2 bases from V and 6 from J, leaving 11 bases between them. The CDR3 is 13 amino acids. CDR3 amino acids: CASSEQPSSEQYF. The CDR3 DNA reads as TGCGCCAGCAGTGAGCAACCTTCGTCCGAGCAGTACTTC.

The chain uses TRBV10-3 and TRBJ2-3, with a tentative D call TRBD1 (6 bases). The CDR3 has 15 amino acids. Trimming pared 4 bases from V and 1 base from J, leaving 12 bases between. From germline, CDR1 is ENHRY and CDR2 SYGVKD. CDR3 in amino acids: CAISVGQPGTDTQYF. CDR3 DNA sequence: TGTGCCATCAGTGTAGGACAGCCGGGCACAGATACGCAGTATTTT.

This sequence joins TRBV6-5 and TRBJ2-7; D is ambiguous. The V end was cut by 0 bases, the J end by 2 bases, with 11 bases between. CDR3 size: 15 residues. The germline V gene encodes CDR1 MNHEY and CDR2 SVGAGI. Here the CDR3 reads CASSYSPSSAYEQYF. DNA of the CDR3: TGTGCCAGCAGTTACTCACCCTCCAGCGCCTACGAGCAGTACTTC.

Only a few counts were recorded for this clonotype. This rearrangement joins TRBV24-1 to TRBJ2-4; TRBD1 matches 8 bases. The CDR3 consists of 12 residues. Trimming at V came to 9 bases and at J to 9 bases, leaving 6 bases not matched to a gene. Germline assignment: CDR1 KGHDR and CDR2 SFDVKD. CDR3 in DNA: TGTGCCACCTCCGACAGGGGCAGCATTCAGTACTTC. Protein sequence: CATSDRGSIQYF.

V is TRBV29-1 and J is TRBJ1-5; TRBD1 agrees at 7 bases. Germline lookup yields CDR1 SQVTM and CDR2 ANQGSEA. With 4 bases clipped from V and 4 bases from J, the junction kept 7 bases outside the gene matches. This CDR3 has 14 residues. The CDR3 is CSVAGTDPNQPQHF. CDR3 coding DNA: TGCAGCGTTGCAGGGACAGACCCAAATCAGCCCCAGCATTTT.

This clonotype has just a few counts. The V gene is TRBV10-3, the J gene TRBJ2-5; D gene ambiguous. V was clipped by 4 bases and J by 1 base, with 4 bases between them. Per the germline V gene, CDR1 is ENHRY and CDR2 is SYGVKD. CDR3 length: 12 residues. The CDR3 loop is CAISVGQETQYF. In nucleotides, the CDR3 is TGTGCCATCAGTGTGGGCCAAGAGACCCAGTACTTC.

J is TRBJ2-1 and V is TRBV7-2; D uncertain. V lost 5 bases to trimming and J lost 7 bases, with 15 bases between them. CDR1 is SGHTA, CDR2 FQGNSA, per germline. The CDR3 is 14 residues long. CDR3 loop: CASSPRTKWNEQFF. The CDR3 DNA sequence: TGTGCCAGCAGCCCTCGAACTAAATGGAATGAGCAGTTCTTC.

This clonotype came up a few times. The DNA for the CDR3 is TGTGCCAGCATAGGGGGATTGCTCAACACTGAAGCTTTCTTT. This gives the protein CASIGGLLNTEAFF. This chain uses TRBV27 with TRBJ1-1; D is possibly TRBD1 (6 bases). The V and J ends lost 7 bases and 2 bases respectively, with 14 bases between them. The V gene's germline CDR1 is MNHEY and CDR2 SMNVEV (reference sequence). The CDR3 runs to 14 residues.

This clonotype was detected only a few times. The chain links TRBV29-1 to TRBJ2-2, with a possible D match to TRBD2 (6 bases). V shed 7 bases and J shed 4 bases, with 16 bases lying between them. Germline CDR1 reads SQVTM; CDR2 reads ANQGSEA. The CDR3 is 14 residues long. The CDR3 spells CSGGHSGSTGELFF. In DNA form, the CDR3 reads TGCAGCGGGGGTCACTCCGGGAGCACCGGGGAGCTGTTTTTT.

The V call is TRBV19, the J call TRBJ1-1; a possible D gene is TRBD1 (5 bases). CDR3 length: 13 amino acids. V lost 1 base and J lost 4, with 7 bases in between. CDR1 is LNHDA, CDR2 SQIVND, per germline (reference sequence). The chain's CDR3 is CASSIGGSTEAFF. The CDR3 DNA reads as TGTGCCAGTAGTATAGGGGGGAGCACTGAAGCTTTCTTT.

CDR3 DNA: TGCAGTGTCACCGGAGGGGACAATGAGCAGTTCTTC. Its protein product is CSVTGGDNEQFF. The chain employs TRBV20-1 and TRBJ2-1; weak D call: TRBD2 (6 bases). This CDR3 has 12 residues. Germline CDR1 DFQATT, CDR2 SNEGSKA (reference sequence). V was cut by 7 bases and J by 5 bases, with 12 bases left in between.

This clonotype has ten or more counts. One end of the junction is discordant with germline, which a read error may explain. The chain couples TRBV7-2 to TRBJ1-1, with D possibly TRBD1 on 6 matching bases. The germline V gene encodes CDR1 SGHTA and CDR2 FQGNSA. The CDR3 contains 14 residues. CDR3 residues: CASSLGAGNTEAFF. CDR3 nucleotide sequence: TGCGCCAGCAGCTTGGGGGCAGGGAACACTGAAGCTTTCTTT.

V is TRBV27 and J is TRBJ1-1; weak D call: TRBD1 (6 bases). Trimming shortened V by 3 bases and J by 0 bases, and 14 bases separated the two germline ends. The germline CDR1 and CDR2 sequences are MNHEY and SMNVEV (reference sequence). CDR3 length equals 16 residues. The CDR3 protein is CASSFSAGAVNTEAFF. The CDR3 DNA reads TGTGCCAGCAGTTTCTCCGCAGGGGCGGTGAACACTGAAGCTTTCTTT.